This TCR beta chain was observed in a study of blood T cells in healthy people across ages. Study-level findings and limits: Aged donors had fewer naive CD4+ cells and lower diversity than long-lived donors. Diversity of TCR beta correlated strongly with naive T cell percentage.

Each sample gave at least 7 million isolated PBMCs. On this clonotype: Its specificity is not known.

CDR3 length: 14 residues. A second PCR of about 6 to 11 cycles used a sample-barcoded 5' primer and a J-beta primer mix. TCRdb reprocessed the 5' RACE reads via MiXCR and lists one record per CDR3 protein. The sample comprises approximately 730,000 distinct CDR3 sequences, 40% to 65% of which are singletons, and roughly 40% rests with the top ten. Specimen: blood. The chain carries TRBV21-1 and TRBJ2-7; the table's D call, TRBD1, was not checked against the DNA. TRBV21-1 is given as a pseudogene. The sequence came from a man at least 80 years old in good health. The DNA for the CDR3 is TGTGCCAGCAGCAAGGTTAGGGGGACCTACGAGCAGTACTTC. It specifies CASSKVRGTYEQYF.